The present entry profiles one TCR beta chain with its context. This sample stems from a study of blood T cell repertoires in COVID-19. Across the study: Sites in the United States, Italy and Spain provided acute and convalescent COVID-19 samples. In each case, the material was cDNA or gDNA derived from T cells, B-cell-depleted T cells, or PBMCs.

CDR3 length: 13 residues. CDR1 is MNHEY, CDR2 SVGAGI, per germline. V was clipped by 6 bases and J by 1 base, with 9 bases between them. In the study's own analysis: Reference gene primers were amplified, and this amplification served to estimate nucleated cell counts. TCRdb's copy holds only in-frame clones and misses some; the assay was immunoSEQ multiplex PCR. The DNA gave D and trimming, while V, J and clone size come from that table. In the table there are 75,000 or so clones, 88% of which are singletons. The V gene is TRBV6-5, the J gene TRBJ1-1; no clear D gene. Sequencing was performed on peripheral blood. This TCR came from a man aged 50 or older with acute or convalescent COVID-19. The CDR3 protein is CASRRMENTEAFF. CDR3 nucleotide sequence: TGTGCCAGCAGGAGGATGGAGAACACTGAAGCTTTCTTT.